A selection of T cell receptor beta chains follows, all from one sample in a study of patients and donors after allogeneic stem cell transplantation. Via MiXCR, TCRdb re-called the RT-PCR reads, giving one row per CDR3 protein. The profile shows over 150,000 distinct CDR3 sequences, about 32% of them singletons. Sequences were obtained from blood, either unsorted or a sorted T cell fraction (not recorded which). The source is a human donor who was either an allogeneic HSCT recipient or a stem cell or donor lymphocyte infusion donor (not recorded which). It is not recorded whose cells these are; they may come from a transplant donor. CDR3s include the opening cysteine and the closing phenylalanine or tryptophan. Each record gives: J gene, D gene, V gene, clone size, CDR3 protein, CDR3 DNA. A D gene is named only where the DNA matches it firmly. Clone size is given for some rows only: seen once, a few or many times, or a class if the clone is expanded.

J gene: TRBJ2-7; D gene: -; V gene: TRBV20-1; clone size: few; CDR3 protein: CSAFGSGYEQYF; CDR3 DNA: TGCAGTGCCTTCGGGTCGGGGTACGAGCAGTACTTC
J gene: TRBJ2-7; D gene: -; V gene: TRBV6-5; clone size: -; CDR3 protein: CASSSSGLAGDEQYF; CDR3 DNA: -
J gene: TRBJ1-5; D gene: -; V gene: TRBV7-2; clone size: few; CDR3 protein: CASSPDGTNQPQHF; CDR3 DNA: TGTGCCAGCAGCCCCGACGGGACCAATCAGCCCCAGCATTTT
J gene: TRBJ2-1; D gene: -; V gene: TRBV5-8; clone size: -; CDR3 protein: CASSLTTPPQFF; CDR3 DNA: TGTGCCAGCAGCCTGACGACCCCACCGCAGTTCTTC
J gene: TRBJ1-6; D gene: -; V gene: TRBV4-3; clone size: -; CDR3 protein: CASSQDLWRGPNSPLHF; CDR3 DNA: TGCGCCAGCAGCCAAGATTTATGGAGGGGCCCAAATTCACCCCTCCACTTT
J gene: TRBJ2-1; D gene: TRBD2; V gene: TRBV4-3; clone size: few; CDR3 protein: CASSQPGGAYNEQFF; CDR3 DNA: TGCGCCAGCAGCCAGCCGGGAGGAGCCTACAATGAGCAGTTCTTC
J gene: TRBJ2-7; D gene: -; V gene: TRBV12-3/TRBV12-4; clone size: -; CDR3 protein: CASSPEGREQYF; CDR3 DNA: TGTGCCAGCAGTCCCGAGGGGCGCGAGCAGTACTTC
J gene: TRBJ2-7; D gene: -; V gene: TRBV20-1; clone size: -; CDR3 protein: CSAEWVYEQYF; CDR3 DNA: TGCAGTGCCGAATGGGTCTACGAGCAGTACTTC
J gene: TRBJ2-5; D gene: TRBD2; V gene: TRBV27; clone size: -; CDR3 protein: CASSRGLAAGTQYF; CDR3 DNA: TGTGCCAGCAGTAGGGGACTAGCGGCAGGGACCCAGTACTTC
J gene: TRBJ1-2; D gene: -; V gene: TRBV21-1; clone size: many; CDR3 protein: CASSVRDSYGYTF; CDR3 DNA: TGTGCCAGCAGCGTCCGGGACAGCTATGGCTACACCTTC
J gene: TRBJ2-1; D gene: TRBD2; V gene: TRBV20-1; clone size: -; CDR3 protein: CSARVLAGVRIDEQFF; CDR3 DNA: TGCAGTGCTAGAGTTCTAGCGGGAGTCCGGATCGATGAGCAGTTCTTC
J gene: TRBJ1-1; D gene: -; V gene: TRBV12-5; clone size: many; CDR3 protein: CASALGGMNTEAFF; CDR3 DNA: TGTGCTAGTGCCTTGGGGGGAATGAACACTGAAGCTTTCTTT
J gene: TRBJ1-2; D gene: -; V gene: TRBV5-1; clone size: few; CDR3 protein: CASSLGSGNYTF; CDR3 DNA: TGCGCCAGCAGCTTGGGCAGCGGTAACTACACCTTC
J gene: TRBJ2-1; D gene: TRBD2; V gene: TRBV3-1; clone size: -; CDR3 protein: CASSLGLAGPNEQFF; CDR3 DNA: TGTGCCAGCAGCCTGGGACTAGCGGGACCCAATGAGCAGTTCTTC
J gene: TRBJ2-5; D gene: TRBD2; V gene: TRBV5-1; clone size: -; CDR3 protein: CAIILEAGGMETQYF; CDR3 DNA: TGCGCCATCATCCTTGAGGCGGGAGGTATGGAGACCCAGTACTTC